These T cell receptor beta chains were read from a single sample in a study of blood T cell repertoires in COVID-19. Profiling relied on immunoSEQ multiplex PCR, and the TCRdb table lists in-frame clones only, not all of them. The data hold about 68,000 clones, with 80% to 90% observed a single time. The sequencing sample was made of peripheral blood. The receptors were sampled from a man over 45 with acute or convalescent COVID-19. Both conserved end residues are part of each CDR3. D genes are given only for firm matches. Clone size is not always given. Where it is, it says once, few, many or a class for expanded clones.

V gene	J gene	D gene	clone size	CDR3 length	CDR3 DNA	CDR3 protein
TRBV27	TRBJ2-1	TRBD2	-	15	TGTGCCAGCAGTTTATTGACTAGCGATTACAATGAGCAGTTCTTC	CASSLLTSDYNEQFF
TRBV5-1	TRBJ2-1	-	-	13	TGCGCCAGCAGCGGTCTAGAGATCAATGAGCAGTTCTTC	CASSGLEINEQFF
TRBV14	TRBJ2-3	-	-	16	TGTGCCAGCAGCCAGGACCGAAGGACAGGCACAGATACGCAGTATTTT	CASSQDRRTGTDTQYF
TRBV7-9	TRBJ2-1	TRBD1	-	20	TGTGCCAGCAGCAAATGGTTGTGGACAGGGGGATTGTGGGAAAACAATGAGCAGTTCTTC	CASSKWLWTGGLWENNEQFF
TRBV7-9	TRBJ1-1	-	-	13	TGTGCCAGCAGCTTCGGGGTCGGTGCTGAAGCTTTCTTT	CASSFGVGAEAFF
TRBV28	TRBJ2-5	TRBD1	-	16	TGTGCCAGCAGTTTTATAGGGGGACAGCCCGGGGAGACCCAGTACTTC	CASSFIGGQPGETQYF
TRBV30	TRBJ1-6	TRBD1	-	15	TGTGCCTGGAGTGTGGGACAGGGGGCAATTACACCCCTCCACTTT	CAWSVGQGAITPLHF
TRBV18	TRBJ2-1	-	-	15	TGTGCCAGCTCACCACCGGGAGTCAAAGGCAATGAGCAGTTCTTC	CASSPPGVKGNEQFF
TRBV30	TRBJ2-2	-	-	15	TGTGCCTGGAGTCTTCTGTCCGCGAACACCGGGGAGCTGTTTTTT	CAWSLLSANTGELFF
TRBV5-8	TRBJ1-6	-	-	14	TGTGCCAGCAGCTTGGAAGGGGTGAATTCACCCCTCCACTTT	CASSLEGVNSPLHF
TRBV11-2	TRBJ2-1	-	-	14	TGTGCCAGCAGCGTCAGGGGTGTTCTGAATGAGCAGTTCTTC	CASSVRGVLNEQFF
TRBV7-9	TRBJ2-1	TRBD1	few	14	TGTGCCAGCAGCCCCGCCCGGACAGGGGAAGAGCAGTTCTTC	CASSPARTGEEQFF
TRBV7-9	TRBJ2-4	-	once	16	TGTGCCAGCAGCTCCCACGGAGCAGGGGTGACAAACATTCAGTACTTC	CASSSHGAGVTNIQYF
TRBV6-2/TRBV6-3	TRBJ2-2	-	once	17	TGTGCCAGCAGTTACCAGCCTAGCTTATTAAACACCGGGGAGCTGTTTTTT	CASSYQPSLLNTGELFF
TRBV6-5	TRBJ2-1	-	-	16	TGTGCCAGCAGTTACTCCCCTCCCGCTATAGATTATGAGCAGTTCTTC	CASSYSPPAIDYEQFF
TRBV10-2	TRBJ2-7	-	-	11	TGCGCCAGCAGTGGCAGGGTCGAGCAGTACTTC	CASSGRVEQYF
TRBV7-9	TRBJ2-3	-	-	13	TGTGCCAGCAGCCCGAGGAATACAGATACGCAGTATTTT	CASSPRNTDTQYF
TRBV28	TRBJ2-7	-	-	13	TGTGCCACCGCCCAGGGACTCCACTACGAGCAGTACTTC	CATAQGLHYEQYF
TRBV27	TRBJ1-5	-	-	15	TGTGCCAGCAGTTTGGCGGGACCGAGCAATCAGCCCCAGCATTTT	CASSLAGPSNQPQHF
TRBV4-3	TRBJ2-2	-	-	17	TGCGCCAGCAGCCAAGCTGCGGGGGCGCGGGACACCGGGGAGCTGTTTTTT	CASSQAAGARDTGELFF
TRBV4-3	TRBJ2-7	-	-	13	TGCGCCAGCAGCCAAGCCAGCTCCTACGAGCAGTACTTC	CASSQASSYEQYF
TRBV24-1	TRBJ2-7	TRBD1	once	14	TGTGCCACCAGTGATGTAACAGGGGGAGGCGAGCAGTACTTC	CATSDVTGGGEQYF
TRBV9	TRBJ2-5	TRBD2	-	17	TGTGCCAGCAGCGTACGTAGCGGGAGGGCCGCGGGAGAGACCCAGTACTTC	CASSVRSGRAAGETQYF
TRBV27	TRBJ2-1	TRBD1	-	15	TGTGCCAGCAGTATCCTAGGGACAGGGAGGGATGAGCAGTTCTTC	CASSILGTGRDEQFF
TRBV11-3	TRBJ2-3	TRBD1	few	18	TGTGCCAGCAGCTTAGGAGCAGGGACAGGAGGAAGCACAGATACGCAGTATTTT	CASSLGAGTGGSTDTQYF
TRBV7-3	TRBJ1-1	-	-	18	TGTGCCAGCAGCTCTGAAACGGGGGTACCCAATATGAACACTGAAGCTTTCTTT	CASSSETGVPNMNTEAFF
TRBV28	TRBJ2-5	-	-	14	-	CASSFLADQETQYF
TRBV12-3/TRBV12-4	TRBJ1-5	-	few	13	TGTGCCAGCAGCCTGCTTGGAGGGCAGCCCCAGCATTTT	CASSLLGGQPQHF
TRBV5-4	TRBJ1-2	-	-	15	TGTGCCAGCAGCCAGGGATGGACAGTGGACTATGGCTACACCTTC	CASSQGWTVDYGYTF
TRBV9	TRBJ1-4	TRBD1	-	15	TGTGCCAGCAGCGAACAGGGGGCTGCAAATGAAAAACTGTTTTTT	CASSEQGAANEKLFF
TRBV6-5	TRBJ1-1	-	once	15	TGTGCCAGCAGTTACCAAAGGGACTGGAACACTGAAGCTTTCTTT	CASSYQRDWNTEAFF
TRBV18	TRBJ1-2	-	-	16	TGTGCCAGCTCACCACAGGGACTAGACCGGGACTATGGCTACACCTTC	CASSPQGLDRDYGYTF
TRBV6-5	TRBJ2-1	TRBD2	-	15	TGTGCCAGCCGGACTAGCGAAAGCTCCTACAATGAGCAGTTCTTC	CASRTSESSYNEQFF